Presented here are 22 T cell receptor beta chains from one specimen sequenced in a study of read filtering for tumor transcriptome and immune sequencing. Molecular barcoded adaptors covering alpha/delta and beta/gamma chains were used on about 0.4 ug RNA. TCRdb independently ran MiXCR on the reads; one entry per CDR3 protein. The sample carries approximately 140,000 distinct CDR3 sequences, over 10% recorded once. The material sequenced was a population of CD138-negative cells sorted from bone marrow. The source of these receptors is a donor aged 40 or over with multiple myeloma.

This clonotype came up many times. The V gene is TRBV6-2 or TRBV6-3, the J gene TRBJ2-5; TRBD2 might be the D (6 bases). Trimming removed 2 bases from V and 4 bases from J, with 14 bases in between. The CDR3 loop spans 15 amino acids. CDR1 MNHEY and CDR2 SVGEGT come from the germline V gene. The DNA of the CDR3 is TGTGCCAGCAGTTACGGTGGAGGGCCCGTAGAGACCCAGTACTTC. Protein: CASSYGGGPVETQYF.

This clonotype was counted at least ten times. V is TRBV6-2 or TRBV6-3 and J is TRBJ2-3; TRBD1 aligns across 7 bases. V lost 6 bases, J lost 0 bases, and 6 bases stayed unmatched. The CDR3 has 15 residues. In germline, CDR1 is MNHEY, CDR2 SVGEGT. The CDR3 region is CASRAQGISTDTQYF. CDR3 nucleotides: TGTGCCAGCAGAGCACAGGGGATTAGCACAGATACGCAGTATTTT.

This clonotype was seen more than once but under ten times. The CDR3 coding sequence is TGTGCCAGCTCCGAGACTAGCGGGAGACGCGATGAGCAGTTCTTC. This encodes CASSETSGRRDEQFF. The chain joins TRBV18 to TRBJ2-1; 12 bases match TRBD2. Germline CDR1 KGHSH, CDR2 LQKENI. Germline trimming cut 6 bases from V and 8 bases from J; bases unmatched to any gene: 8. The CDR3 sequence is 15 residues long.

This clonotype has a count of ten or more. The chain employs TRBV4-1 and TRBJ1-1, with 10 bases aligning to TRBD1. V trimming: 2 bases; J trimming: 0 bases; junction bases outside the gene matches: 3. The CDR3 length is 16 residues. CDR1 MGHRA and CDR2 YSYEKL come from the germline V gene. DNA for the CDR3: TGCGCCAGCAGCCAAAGACAGGGGGCAATGAACACTGAAGCTTTCTTT. This sequence encodes CASSQRQGAMNTEAFF.

This clonotype was recorded at least ten times. The rearrangement joins TRBV20-1 to TRBJ2-7; no firm D call. The germline gives CDR1 DFQATT, CDR2 SNEGSKA (reference sequence). V was pared by 3 bases and J by 0 bases, with 9 bases between. The CDR3 is 13 residues long. The CDR3 sequence is CSARVDISYEQYF. Here the CDR3 DNA reads TGCAGTGCTAGGGTAGATATCTCCTACGAGCAGTACTTC.

This clonotype occurred many times. The genes are TRBV30 and TRBJ2-7; a possible D gene is TRBD2 (6 bases). The germline V gene encodes CDR1 GTSNPN and CDR2 SVGIG (reference sequence). The CDR3 consists of 14 residues. V lost 3 bases and J lost 0, with 12 bases in between. The CDR3 nucleotides are TGTGCCTGGAGCTTAGCGGATAGCTCCTACGAGCAGTACTTC. Its protein product is CAWSLADSSYEQYF.

This clonotype has ten or more counts. This chain links TRBV7-3 with TRBJ2-1, with 8 nucleotides matching TRBD2. Germline CDR1 and CDR2: SGHTA and FQGTGA. This CDR3 contains 17 residues. V lost 5 bases and J lost 5; bases outside the gene matches: 14. CDR3 amino acids: CASSIEGAGAGNNEQFF. The CDR3 nucleotides are TGTGCCAGCAGCATAGAGGGAGCGGGAGCTGGGAACAATGAGCAGTTCTTC.

There are many counts of this clonotype. The rearrangement uses TRBV12-3 or TRBV12-4 and TRBJ1-6; 7 bases align to TRBD1. The CDR3 is made up of 14 amino acids. V shed 7 bases and J 9 bases; nucleotides not matched to a gene: 9. The CDR3 sequence is CASTRTGELSPLHF. The CDR3 DNA reads TGTGCCAGCACCCGGACAGGAGAGCTTTCACCCCTCCACTTT.

This clonotype showed up many times. V usage is TRBV12-3 or TRBV12-4 and J usage is TRBJ1-5; tentative D call: TRBD1 (5 bases). The CDR3 is made up of 16 amino acids. The V end was cut by 6 bases, the J end by 0 bases, with 15 bases between. Here the CDR3 DNA reads TGTGCCAGCAGCCCCCGGGGGGGGAATAGCAATCAGCCCCAGCATTTT. Protein sequence: CASSPRGGNSNQPQHF.

This clonotype was counted ten times or more. The chain combines TRBV12-3 or TRBV12-4 with TRBJ1-5; 9 bases fit TRBD1. Trimming at V came to 6 bases and at J to 5 bases, leaving 5 bases not matched to a gene. There are 14 residues in the CDR3. The CDR3 loop reads CASRLTGGDQPQHF. The CDR3 DNA reads TGTGCCAGCAGATTGACAGGGGGAGATCAGCCCCAGCATTTT.

This clonotype was found many times. The chain carries TRBV12-3 or TRBV12-4 and TRBJ2-1; either TRBD1 or TRBD2 may supply D (5 bases each). This CDR3 region has 11 residues. The V gene lost 7 bases and the J gene lost 10 bases, with 11 bases spanning the gap. The CDR3: CASNMRDEQFF. The CDR3, as DNA: TGTGCCAGCAATATGAGGGACGAGCAGTTCTTC.

This clonotype was observed at least ten times. This rearrangement joins TRBV4-3 to TRBJ2-1; D remains ambiguous. Trimming took 3 bases from V and 8 from J, leaving 11 bases between them. Germline V CDR1 and CDR2: LGHNA, YSLEER. This CDR3 has 13 residues. CDR3 DNA sequence: TGCGCCAGCAGCCATCCTGTCTGGGATGAGCAGTTCTTC. Translating it yields CASSHPVWDEQFF.

Ten or more counts support this clonotype. As DNA, the CDR3 is TGCGCCAGCAGCCCCCGAGGCGAGGATACTGAAGCTTTCTTT. Amino acids: CASSPRGEDTEAFF. The genes are TRBV5-1 and TRBJ1-1; D not certain. Deletions cut 4 bases from V and 5 bases from J, with 15 bases between. In germline, CDR1 is SGHRS, CDR2 YFSETQ. The CDR3 sequence is 14 residues long.

This clonotype was picked up many times. This chain uses TRBV29-1 with TRBJ2-1, with 11 positions matching TRBD2. CDR3 size: 15 residues. CDR1 and CDR2 (germline): SQVTM, ANQGSEA. The V segment lost 7 bases and the J segment 0 bases; nucleotides outside the gene matches: 5. This CDR3 is CSAEGLAVSYNEQFF. DNA for the CDR3: TGCAGCGCCGAGGGACTAGCGGTCTCCTACAATGAGCAGTTCTTC.

This clonotype appeared many times. This rearrangement joins TRBV27 to TRBJ1-6; D is unclear. Trimming shortened V by 5 bases and J by 10 bases, and 9 bases separated the two germline ends. Per germline, CDR1 MNHEY and CDR2 SMNVEV (reference sequence). The CDR3 extends over 12 amino acids. CDR3: CASSPVGSPLHF. The CDR3 nucleotides are TGTGCCAGCAGTCCGGTGGGCTCACCCCTCCACTTT.

The sample holds many counts of this clonotype. This chain links TRBV30 with TRBJ1-1; no reliable D call. Trimming took 1 base from V and 2 from J, leaving 8 bases between them. CDR1 and CDR2 from the germline V gene are GTSNPN and SVGIG (reference sequence). This CDR3 has 13 residues. The CDR3 protein is CAWSENSNTEAFF. The CDR3 DNA reads TGTGCCTGGAGTGAAAACTCCAACACTGAAGCTTTCTTT.

This clonotype appeared many times. The rearrangement uses TRBV19 and TRBJ1-2; D remains unclear. The CDR3 consists of 14 residues. Germline CDR1 and CDR2: LNHDA and SQIVND (reference sequence). Trimming shortened V by 7 bases and J by 5 bases, and 17 bases separated the two germline ends. CDR3 nucleotides: TGTGCCAGTAACCTTCGCGCGGACTTTTATGGCTACACCTTC. Translating gives CASNLRADFYGYTF.

Only a few counts were recorded for this clonotype. This chain joins TRBV7-8 and TRBJ1-1; D not certain. The CDR3 consists of 13 residues. Looked up from germline, CDR1 is SGHVS and CDR2 is FQNEAQ. Trimming shortened V by 2 bases and J by 7 bases, and 11 bases separated the two germline ends. As DNA, the CDR3 is TGTGCCAGCAGCTTAAACCACAACGGTGAAGCTTTCTTT. This codes for CASSLNHNGEAFF.

This clonotype was seen repeatedly, ten times or more. The chain employs TRBV7-6 and TRBJ2-7, with a weak D call TRBD1 (5 bases). Germline lookup yields CDR1 SGHVS and CDR2 FNYEAQ. This CDR3 region has 15 residues. V lost 4 bases and J lost 5, with 18 bases in between. The CDR3 is CASSSTRGPGNEQYF. For the CDR3, the DNA is TGTGCCAGCAGCTCAACTCGCGGTCCAGGGAACGAGCAGTACTTC.

The chain joins TRBV13 to TRBJ2-7; possibly TRBD1 or TRBD2 for D (5 bases each). CDR3 length: 15 amino acids. Trimming cost V 3 bases and J 1 base, with 13 bases left between them. The germline gives CDR1 PRHDT, CDR2 FYEKMQ (reference sequence). The CDR3 spells CASSLRGIGSYEQYF. In DNA, the CDR3 is TGTGCCAGCAGCTTGAGGGGTATTGGATCCTACGAGCAGTACTTC.

This clonotype was seen only once. This may be a read error: a much more frequent sequence differs by one nucleotide. The V gene is TRBV15, the J gene TRBJ2-2; D possibly corresponds to TRBD2 (5 bases). This CDR3 has 14 amino acids. The germline V gene has CDR1 LNHNV and CDR2 YYDKDF (reference sequence). Here the CDR3 DNA reads TGTGCCACCAGCAGAGATCCCGGCGGTGGGGAGCCGTTTTTT. Protein: CATSRDPGGGEPFF.

This clonotype showed up many times. J is TRBJ2-1 and V is TRBV27; 8 nucleotides agree with TRBD2. CDR1 is MNHEY, CDR2 SMNVEV, per germline (reference sequence). The CDR3 is 14 residues long. J was trimmed by 8 bases and V by 5 bases; bases with no gene match: 8. The CDR3 reads CASSLAGTRDEQFF. DNA for the CDR3: TGTGCCAGCAGTCTCGCCGGGACTAGAGATGAGCAGTTCTTC.